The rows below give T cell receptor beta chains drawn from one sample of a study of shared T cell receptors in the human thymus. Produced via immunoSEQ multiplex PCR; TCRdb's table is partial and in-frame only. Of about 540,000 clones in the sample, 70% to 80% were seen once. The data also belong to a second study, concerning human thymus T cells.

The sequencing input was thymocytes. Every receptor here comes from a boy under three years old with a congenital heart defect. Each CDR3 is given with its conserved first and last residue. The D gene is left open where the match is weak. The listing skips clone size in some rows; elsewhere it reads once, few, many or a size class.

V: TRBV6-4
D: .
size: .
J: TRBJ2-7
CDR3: CASSRTGSYEQYF
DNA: TGTGCCAGCAGTAGGACGGGGTCCTACGAGCAGTACTTC

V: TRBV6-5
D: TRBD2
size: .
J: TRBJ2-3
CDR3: CASSRTSGTQYF
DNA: TGTGCCAGCAGCCGGACTAGCGGGACGCAGTATTTT

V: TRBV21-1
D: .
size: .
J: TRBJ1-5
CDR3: CASSKASPGQGVRPQHF
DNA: TGTGCCAGCAGCAAAGCGTCTCCGGGACAGGGGGTCCGGCCCCAGCATTTT

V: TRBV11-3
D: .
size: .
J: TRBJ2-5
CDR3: CASSLPEETQYF
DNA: TGTGCCAGCAGCTTACCCGAGGAGACCCAGTACTTC

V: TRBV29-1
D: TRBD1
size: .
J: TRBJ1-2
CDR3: CSVSTGQHLYGYTF
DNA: TGCAGCGTTTCTACGGGACAGCACCTCTATGGCTACACCTTC

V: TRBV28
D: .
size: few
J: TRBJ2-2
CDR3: CASSPRNTGELFF
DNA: TGTGCCAGCAGCCCCCGGAACACCGGGGAGCTGTTTTTT

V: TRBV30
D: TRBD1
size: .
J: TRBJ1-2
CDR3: CAWSVRRDRDLYGYTF
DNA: TGTGCCTGGAGTGTACGCCGGGACAGGGATCTCTATGGCTACACCTTC

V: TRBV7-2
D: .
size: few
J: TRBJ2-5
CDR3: CASSLEVTPQETQYF
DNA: TGTGCCAGCAGCTTAGAGGTGACACCCCAAGAGACCCAGTACTTC

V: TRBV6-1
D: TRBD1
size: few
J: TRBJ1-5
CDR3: CASSELGRTGGYQPQHF
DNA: TGTGCCAGCAGTGAATTAGGGAGGACAGGGGGGTATCAGCCCCAGCATTTT

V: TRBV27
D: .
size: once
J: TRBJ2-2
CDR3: CASSFPGDGELFF
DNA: TGTGCCAGCAGTTTCCCCGGGGACGGGGAGCTGTTTTTT

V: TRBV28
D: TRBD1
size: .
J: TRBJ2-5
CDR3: CASSWDRTQETQYF
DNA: TGTGCCAGCAGCTGGGACAGGACCCAAGAGACCCAGTACTTC

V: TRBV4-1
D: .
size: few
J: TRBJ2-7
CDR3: CASSQDYRGPSEQYF
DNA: TGCGCCAGCAGCCAAGATTATCGGGGTCCCAGCGAGCAGTACTTC

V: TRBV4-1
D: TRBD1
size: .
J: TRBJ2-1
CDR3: CASSMRQGGNEQFF
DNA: TGCGCCAGCAGTATGAGACAGGGGGGGAATGAGCAGTTCTTC

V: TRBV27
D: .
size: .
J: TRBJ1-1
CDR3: CASSSTGGNTEAFF
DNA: TGTGCCAGCAGTTCCACCGGAGGGAACACTGAAGCTTTCTTT

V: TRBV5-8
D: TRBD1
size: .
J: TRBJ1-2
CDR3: CASSFTGGGYGYTF
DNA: TGTGCCAGCAGCTTTACAGGGGGAGGCTATGGCTACACCTTC

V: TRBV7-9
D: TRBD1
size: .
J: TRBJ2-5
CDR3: CASSLVRDREETQYF
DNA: TGTGCCAGCAGCTTGGTCCGGGACAGGGAAGAGACCCAGTACTTC

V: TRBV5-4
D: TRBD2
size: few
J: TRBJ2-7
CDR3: CASSPRTSGRNYEQYF
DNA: TGTGCCAGCAGCCCGAGGACTAGCGGGAGGAACTACGAGCAGTACTTC